This TCR beta chain was captured by sequencing in a study of Ad26.COV2.S vaccination and SARS-CoV-2 variants. Overall study findings and caveats: The TCR breadth and depth analyses may have produced an underestimate of total T cell responses. Ad26.COV2.S recipients had broader spike-specific TCRs (P = 0.0014). Breadth measured for non-spike TCRs was similar across vaccine and placebo recipients.

Losses at the gene ends were 3 bases for V and 7 bases for J; bases not matched to a gene: 2. Germline lookup yields CDR1 LGHDT and CDR2 YNNKEL (reference sequence). This CDR3 is 13 amino acids long. Treatment given: some 20 received Ad26.COV2.S at low or high dose, single or two shots; several received placebo; per-sample allocation not given. The samples were gathered on day 63 after the first injection of vaccine or placebo. Expression of Wuhan-strain SARS-CoV-2 spike came from the Ad26 vector that formed the vaccine. As to this clone: Its cognate antigen is unknown.

The table came from immunoSEQ multiplex PCR; TCRdb's copy has only in-frame clones and leaves some out. Of about 680,000 clones listed, roughly 90% are singletons. The receptor was isolated from a person aged 18-65 years who received the Ad26.COV2.S COVID-19 vaccine or a placebo. The material was peripheral blood, obtained in a trial of Ad26.COV2.S vaccine versus placebo. V is TRBV3-1 (or the pseudogene TRBV3-2) and J is TRBJ2-1; 8 nucleotides align to TRBD2. CDR3 nucleotides: TGTGCCAGCAGCCATCCTAGCGGGAATGAGCAGTTCTTC. It yields the protein CASSHPSGNEQFF.